Listed here are 10 T cell receptor beta chains from one sample, sequenced in a study of blood T cell repertoires in COVID-19. Clones were read by immunoSEQ multiplex PCR, and TCRdb kept only the in-frame ones, dropping some. The data hold 200,000 to 300,000 clones, with around nine tenths observed a single time. Sequencing was done on a sample of peripheral blood. The receptors originated from a woman in her sixties with COVID-19, enrolled during active disease.

The rearrangement joins TRBV3-1 (or the pseudogene TRBV3-2) to TRBJ1-5; D gene ambiguous. The germline V gene encodes CDR1 LGHDT and CDR2 YNNKEL (reference sequence). The CDR3 is 13 amino acids. Deletions cut 1 base from V and 11 bases from J, with 12 bases between. The CDR3 DNA reads TGTGCCAGCAGCCAAGTCAGCGGTGGCGCCCAGCATTTT. It codes for CASSQVSGGAQHF.

V usage is TRBV14 and J usage is TRBJ1-6; a possible D gene is TRBD1 (5 bases). The length of the CDR3 is 16 residues. Germline values: CDR1 SGHDN, CDR2 FVKESK. Trimming cost V 4 bases and J 7 bases, with 17 bases left between them. The CDR3 sequence is CASSPTRGLGNSPLHF. The DNA of the CDR3 is TGTGCCAGCAGCCCTACCCGGGGACTAGGGAATTCACCCCTCCACTTT.

The genes are TRBV28 and TRBJ1-6; D gene unclear. Germline V lookup: CDR1 MDHEN, CDR2 SYDVKM. The CDR3 is 13 amino acids. Trimming left V 5 bases short and J 11 bases short, with 13 bases between. The CDR3 spells CASSDPYGTPLHF. Here the CDR3 DNA reads TGTGCCAGCAGTGACCCCTACGGGACACCCCTCCACTTT.

This chain joins TRBV4-1 and TRBJ1-4; 9 bases map to TRBD1. CDR3 length: 14 residues. In germline, CDR1 is MGHRA, CDR2 YSYEKL. With 4 bases clipped from V and 5 bases from J, the junction kept 2 bases outside the gene matches. The CDR3 coding sequence is TGCGCCAGCAGCCTCGGGACAGGGAATGAAAAACTGTTTTTT. Translating gives CASSLGTGNEKLFF.

The chain has TRBV28 and TRBJ2-4; 7 bases agree with TRBD1. The germline gives CDR1 MDHEN, CDR2 SYDVKM. CDR3 size: 17 residues. The V segment lost 3 bases and the J segment 0 bases; nucleotides outside the gene matches: 8. The chain's CDR3 is CASSLSGTALAKNIQYF. In DNA form, the CDR3 reads TGTGCCAGCAGTTTGTCGGGGACAGCGCTAGCCAAAAACATTCAGTACTTC.

This chain connects TRBV29-1 to TRBJ1-1; 8 positions agree with TRBD1. Germline CDR1 SQVTM, CDR2 ANQGSEA. There are 17 residues in the CDR3. V lost 0 bases to trimming and J lost 0 bases; unmatched junction nucleotides: 9. CDR3 in DNA: TGCAGCGTTGAAGATAGGACAGGGCGCCCCATGAACACTGAAGCTTTCTTT. Its protein product is CSVEDRTGRPMNTEAFF.

The chain employs TRBV7-2 and TRBJ2-3; 8 bases map to TRBD2. This CDR3 is 14 amino acids long. Germline lookup yields CDR1 SGHTA and CDR2 FQGNSA. The V segment lost 2 bases and the J segment 7 bases; nucleotides outside the gene matches: 5. CDR3 in amino acids: CASSLTSGRYTQYF. The DNA of the CDR3 is TGTGCCAGCAGCTTAACTAGCGGCAGGTATACGCAGTATTTT.

The CDR3 region is CSASASGGISYEQYF. CDR3 DNA sequence: TGCAGTGCTAGTGCTAGCGGGGGAATCTCCTACGAGCAGTACTTC. The rearrangement uses TRBV20-1 and TRBJ2-7; 10 positions match TRBD2. Trimming removed 3 bases from V and 0 bases from J; junction bases left unmatched: 5. Germline V lookup: CDR1 DFQATT, CDR2 SNEGSKA (reference sequence). The CDR3 is 15 residues long.

This chain connects TRBV15 to TRBJ1-2, with D maybe TRBD1 (5 bases). The CDR3 has 16 residues. CDR1 and CDR2 from the germline V gene are LNHNV and YYDKDF (reference sequence). The V gene lost 0 bases and the J gene lost 1 base, with 12 bases spanning the gap. CDR3 bases: TGTGCCACCAGCAGAGATAAGACAGTGATTAACTATGGCTACACCTTC. Translating it yields CATSRDKTVINYGYTF. The full variable domain, its missing parts supplied by reference TRBV15 and TRBJ1-2, is DAMVIQNPRYQVTQFGKPVTLSCSQTLNHNVMYWYQQKSSQAPKLLFHYYDKDFNNEADTPDNFQSRRPNTSFCFLDIRSPGLGDTAMYLCATSRDKTVINYGYTFGSGTRLTVV.

The chain carries TRBV5-6 and TRBJ2-2; TRBD2 is a possible D gene (6 bases). Looked up from germline, CDR1 is SGHDT and CDR2 is YYEEEE. This CDR3 has 17 residues. The V gene lost 0 bases and the J gene lost 7 bases, with 19 bases spanning the gap. CDR3 in DNA: TGTGCCAGCAGCTTGGAGGTGTTGGGGCGGGAAAGCGGGGAGCTGTTTTTT. Amino acids: CASSLEVLGRESGELFF.